The next 18 T cell receptor beta chains were all read from a single sample in a study of PD-1 blockade in classical Hodgkin lymphoma. Sequenced by immunoSEQ multiplex PCR; TCRdb stores in-frame clones only, minus some. The sample records over 3,000 clones, around 70% being singletons. This sample's time point: cycle 4 day 1 (C4D1), after more than five weeks of nivolumab. Following autologous stem cell transplantation, relapse occurred in every patient, and exposure to brentuximab vedotin varied. The sample consisted of peripheral blood mononuclear cells (PBMCs), taken before the fourth cycle of nivolumab. The receptors shown here come from a human donor with classical Hodgkin lymphoma.

To note about this clone: The sample has other DNA sequences that encode this CDR3 too. This chain links TRBV5-1 with TRBJ1-6; 10 bases map to TRBD1. Germline V gives CDR1 SGHRS, CDR2 YFSETQ. CDR3 length: 15 amino acids. Losses at the gene ends were 4 bases for V and 5 bases for J; bases not matched to a gene: 3. The CDR3 nucleotides read TGCGCCAGCAGCAAGGGACAGGGGAATAATTCACCCCTCCACTTT. Protein product: CASSKGQGNNSPLHF.

The chain has TRBV15 and TRBJ2-2; 14 bases fit TRBD2. With 1 base clipped from V and 7 bases from J, the junction kept 8 bases outside the gene matches. From germline, CDR1 is LNHNV and CDR2 YYDKDF (reference sequence). The CDR3 consists of 18 residues. For the CDR3, the DNA is TGTGCCACCAGCAGAGTAGGGGGACTAGCGGGAGTTGGCGGGGAGCTGTTTTTT. It yields the protein CATSRVGGLAGVGGELFF. The variable domain in full, with the rest retrieved from reference TRBV15 and TRBJ2-2, is DAMVIQNPRYQVTQFGKPVTLSCSQTLNHNVMYWYQQKSSQAPKLLFHYYDKDFNNEADTPDNFQSRRPNTSFCFLDIRSPGLGDTAMYLCATSRVGGLAGVGGELFFGEGSRLTVL.

The V gene is TRBV29-1, the J gene TRBJ1-3; D uncertain. This CDR3 has 12 residues. The V end lost 7 bases, the J end lost 0 bases, and 7 bases lay between the germline ends. CDR1 is SQVTM, CDR2 ANQGSEA, per germline. CDR3 DNA: TGCAGCGCTAGGGACTCTGGAAACACCATATATTTT. Its translation: CSARDSGNTIYF.

The chain has TRBV6-6 and TRBJ2-5; the match to TRBD2 covers 7 bases. V trimming: 0 bases; J trimming: 7 bases; junction bases outside the gene matches: 5. The CDR3 loop spans 14 amino acids. Germline CDR1 MNHNY, CDR2 SVGAGI (reference sequence). The CDR3 sequence is CASSYSLAEGTQYF. The CDR3 DNA is TGTGCCAGCAGTTACTCCCTAGCGGAAGGGACCCAGTACTTC.

This clone was observed a handful of times. The gene calls are TRBV7-9 and TRBJ2-7, with a weak D call TRBD2 (5 bases). V was cut by 0 bases and J by 5 bases, with 5 bases left in between. Germline loops: CDR1 SEHNR, CDR2 FQNEAQ (reference sequence). The CDR3 is 12 amino acids. The CDR3 is CASSLARDEQYF. For the CDR3, the DNA is TGTGCCAGCAGCTTAGCGAGGGACGAGCAGTACTTC.

This clone was picked up a small number of times. J is TRBJ2-1 and V is TRBV7-8, with 11 bases fitting TRBD2. Trimming cost V 5 bases and J 7 bases; bases outside gene matches: 7. Germline CDR1 SGHVS, CDR2 FQNEAQ. The CDR3 is 15 amino acids. CDR3 sequence (DNA): TGTGCCAGCAGCCCCACTAGCGGGAGAAGGAATGAGCAGTTCTTC. It codes for CASSPTSGRRNEQFF.

This clone occurred a few times. The chain employs TRBV9 and TRBJ2-1, with a weak D call TRBD1 (5 bases). V lost 0 bases, J lost 7 bases, and 14 bases lay in between. The CDR3 loop spans 15 amino acids. Germline CDR1 is SGDLS and CDR2 is YYNGEE. The DNA for the CDR3 is TGTGCCAGCAGCGTAGGGGAATTAGGGGCGAATGAGCAGTTCTTC. It specifies CASSVGELGANEQFF.

This chain joins TRBV28 and TRBJ1-2; D is possibly TRBD1 (6 bases). Trimming took off 6 bases at V and 8 bases at J, with 13 bases between the two ends. The CDR3 runs to 12 residues. The V gene's germline CDR1 is MDHEN and CDR2 SYDVKM. The CDR3 region is CASRGAPRGYTF. CDR3 DNA sequence: TGTGCCAGCAGGGGGGCCCCAAGAGGCTACACCTTC.

The J gene is TRBJ2-1, the V gene TRBV4-1; 7 bases are a match to TRBD1. The CDR3 runs to 14 residues. V shed 3 bases and J 9 bases; nucleotides not matched to a gene: 8. The germline CDR1 and CDR2 sequences are MGHRA and YSYEKL. In DNA form, the CDR3 reads TGCGCCAGCAGCCACCCGTCGACAGGGAGTGAGCAGTTCTTC. Its protein product is CASSHPSTGSEQFF.

CDR3 DNA sequence: TGTGCCAGCAGTCCAACAGGGGGGGCGGAACAAGAGACCCAGTACTTC. Translated: CASSPTGGAEQETQYF. The chain joins TRBV28 to TRBJ2-5; weak D call: TRBD1 (8 bases). There are 16 residues in the CDR3. V was pared by 5 bases and J by 2 bases, with 18 bases between. CDR1 is MDHEN, CDR2 SYDVKM, per germline.

Notes on this clone: Germline is not matched at one junction end, which may reflect a read error. This chain connects TRBV20-1 to TRBJ2-7, with D unresolved. The CDR3 has 11 amino acids. Germline lookup yields CDR1 DFQATT and CDR2 SNEGSKA (reference sequence). CDR3 loop: CSASAMPVDNF. The CDR3 DNA reads as TGCAGTGCTAGCGCTATGCCTGTTGACAACTTC.

The genes are TRBV7-9 and TRBJ1-2, with D perhaps TRBD1 (6 bases). V was cut by 1 base and J by 9 bases, with 15 bases left in between. From germline, CDR1 is SEHNR and CDR2 FQNEAQ (reference sequence). CDR3 length equals 14 residues. The DNA of the CDR3 is TGTGCCAGCAGCTTAGACCCAGGGGCAACAAGCTACACCTTC. Amino acid sequence: CASSLDPGATSYTF. Combining the CDR3 with reference TRBV7-9 and TRBJ1-2 gives the whole variable domain DTGVSQNPRHKITKRGQNVTFRCDPISEHNRLYWYRQTLGQGPEFLTYFQNEAQLEKSRLLSDRFSAERPKGSFSTLEIQRTEQGDSAMYLCASSLDPGATSYTFGSGTRLTVV.

The CDR3 DNA reads TGTGCCAGTAGTGTCGGTCAGCGCAACCATCAAGAGACCCAGTACTTC. It encodes CASSVGQRNHQETQYF. V is TRBV19 and J is TRBJ2-5, with D hard to call. The CDR3 sequence is 16 residues long. Per germline, CDR1 LNHDA and CDR2 SQIVND (reference sequence). Trimming stripped 5 bases from V and 2 bases from J, with 18 bases between.

J is TRBJ2-1 and V is TRBV7-3; 16 nucleotides agree with TRBD2. From germline, CDR1 is SGHTA and CDR2 FQGTGA. The length of the CDR3 is 18 residues. J lost 4 bases, V lost 5 bases, and 8 bases had no gene match. This chain's CDR3 is CASSPLGLAGGNYNEQFF. In DNA, the CDR3 is TGTGCCAGCAGCCCTTTGGGACTAGCGGGAGGGAATTACAATGAGCAGTTCTTC.

The V call is TRBV18, the J call TRBJ2-1; D is uncertain. V gave up 0 bases and J gave up 8 bases, with 8 bases separating them. CDR3 length: 13 amino acids. The germline V gene encodes CDR1 KGHSH and CDR2 LQKENI. CDR3 loop: CASSPPTVDEQFF. The DNA for the CDR3 is TGTGCCAGCTCACCACCAACCGTCGATGAGCAGTTCTTC. Supplemented by reference TRBV18 and TRBJ2-1, the full variable domain reads NAGVMQNPRHLVRRRGQEARLRCSPMKGHSHVYWYRQLPEEGLKFMVYLQKENIIDESGMPKERFSAEFPKEGPSILRIQQVVRGDSAAYFCASSPPTVDEQFFGPGTRLTVL.

The genes are TRBV7-8 and TRBJ1-1; no firm D call. The CDR3 loop spans 11 amino acids. Germline V gene data show CDR1 as SGHVS and CDR2 as FQNEAQ. V was shortened by 1 base and J by 8 bases, with 5 bases between the two germline ends. The CDR3 loop is CASSLEREAFF. DNA for the CDR3: TGTGCCAGCAGCTTAGAGAGGGAAGCTTTCTTT.

The chain uses TRBV27 and TRBJ2-7, with D tentatively TRBD1 (5 bases). CDR3 length equals 16 residues. Trimming shortened V by 2 bases and J by 7 bases, and 21 bases separated the two germline ends. Germline V gene sequence: CDR1 MNHEY, CDR2 SMNVEV (reference sequence). The CDR3 DNA reads TGTGCCAGCAGTTTAACTCTATCCACAGGCCTTATAGAGCAGTACTTC. It encodes CASSLTLSTGLIEQYF.

The chain links TRBV4-3 to TRBJ2-1, with D uncertain. CDR1 and CDR2 (germline): LGHNA, YSLEER. The CDR3 runs 13 residues. V shed 1 base and J shed 5 bases, with 6 bases lying between them. The CDR3 DNA is TGCGCCAGCAGCCAAGCCTTAAACAATGAGCAGTTCTTC. Its protein is CASSQALNNEQFF.